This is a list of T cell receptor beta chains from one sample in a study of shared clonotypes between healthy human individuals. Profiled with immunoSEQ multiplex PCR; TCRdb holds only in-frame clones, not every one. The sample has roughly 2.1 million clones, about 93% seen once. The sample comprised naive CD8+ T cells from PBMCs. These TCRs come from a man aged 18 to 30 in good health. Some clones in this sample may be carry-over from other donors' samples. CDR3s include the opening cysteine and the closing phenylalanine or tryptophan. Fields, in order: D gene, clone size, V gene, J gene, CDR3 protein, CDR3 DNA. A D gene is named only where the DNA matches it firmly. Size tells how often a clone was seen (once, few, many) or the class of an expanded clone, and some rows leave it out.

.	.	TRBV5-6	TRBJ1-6	CASSLGGGSPLHF	TGTGCCAGCAGCTTGGGAGGGGGATCACCCCTCCACTTT
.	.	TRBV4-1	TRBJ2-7	CASSPGQAAYEQYF	TGCGCCAGCAGCCCGGGGCAGGCAGCCTACGAGCAGTACTTC
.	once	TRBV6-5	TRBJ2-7	CASSFGPTYEQYF	TGTGCCAGCAGTTTTGGGCCGACCTACGAGCAGTACTTC
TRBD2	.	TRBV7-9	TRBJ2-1	CASSPYGGSGRVDNEQFF	TGTGCCAGCAGCCCATACGGGGGGAGCGGGAGGGTCGACAATGAGCAGTTCTTC
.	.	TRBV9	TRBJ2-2	CASSVRISGNTGELFF	TGTGCCAGCAGCGTCCGTATTAGCGGAAACACCGGGGAGCTGTTTTTT
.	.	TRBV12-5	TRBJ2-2	CASGFSPGLAGELFF	TGTGCTAGTGGTTTTAGTCCAGGGTTGGCCGGGGAGCTGTTTTTT
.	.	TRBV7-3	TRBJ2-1	CASSLTGGTYNEQFF	TGTGCCAGCAGCTTAACAGGGGGGACCTACAATGAGCAGTTCTTC
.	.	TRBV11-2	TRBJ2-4	CASSFTPNIQYF	TGTGCCAGCAGCTTCACACCAAACATTCAGTACTTC
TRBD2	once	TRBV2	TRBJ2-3	CASSERGVETTDTQYF	TGTGCCAGCAGTGAGCGGGGGGTAGAAACAACAGATACGCAGTATTTT
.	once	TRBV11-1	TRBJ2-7	CASSLVLDGPYEQYF	TGTGCCAGCAGCTTAGTGCTTGACGGACCCTACGAGCAGTACTTC
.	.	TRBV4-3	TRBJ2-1	CASSQAVFFRGGTNEQFF	TGCGCCAGCAGCCAAGCAGTATTCTTCAGGGGGGGGACCAATGAGCAGTTCTTC
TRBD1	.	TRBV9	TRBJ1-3	CASSEQGVRNTIYF	TGTGCCAGCAGCGAACAGGGGGTGCGGAACACCATATATTTT
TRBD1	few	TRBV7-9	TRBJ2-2	CASSRDRGTDGELFF	TGTGCCAGCAGTAGGGACAGGGGGACGGACGGGGAGCTGTTTTTT
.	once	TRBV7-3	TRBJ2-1	CASSYVGVGNEQFF	TGTGCCAGCAGCTACGTGGGAGTCGGGAATGAGCAGTTCTTC
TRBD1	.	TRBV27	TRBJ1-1	CASSLSGGGRTEAFF	TGTGCCAGCAGTTTATCAGGGGGCGGGAGAACTGAAGCTTTCTTT
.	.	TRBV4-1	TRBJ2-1	CASSPLASQGYNEQFF	TGCGCCAGCAGCCCGCTCGCGTCCCAAGGGTACAATGAGCAGTTCTTC
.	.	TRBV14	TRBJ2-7	CASSQEGWQGYEQYF	TGTGCCAGCAGCCAAGAAGGTTGGCAGGGATACGAGCAGTACTTC
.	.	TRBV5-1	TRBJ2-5	CASSWAGGPQETQYF	TGCGCCAGCAGCTGGGCCGGGGGACCCCAAGAGACCCAGTACTTC
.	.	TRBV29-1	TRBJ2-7	CSVEGSVQGSLPYEQYF	TGCAGCGTTGAGGGCTCCGTTCAGGGAAGTTTGCCCTACGAGCAGTACTTC
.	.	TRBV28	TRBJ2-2	CASSRSATTGELFF	TGTGCCAGCAGTCGCTCAGCGACAACCGGGGAGCTGTTTTTT
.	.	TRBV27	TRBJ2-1	CASSPLSTRSSYNEQFF	TGTGCCAGCAGTCCCCTTTCGACCCGGAGCTCCTACAATGAGCAGTTCTTC
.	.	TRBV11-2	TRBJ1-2	CASAGYGYTF	TGTGCCAGCGCCGGGTATGGCTACACCTTC
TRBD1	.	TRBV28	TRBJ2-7	CASSWTGVGHEQYF	TGTGCCAGCAGTTGGACAGGGGTGGGGCACGAGCAGTACTTC
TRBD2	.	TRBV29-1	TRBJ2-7	CSVEGGSGNPSYEQYF	TGCAGCGTTGAAGGTGGTAGCGGGAACCCCTCCTACGAGCAGTACTTC
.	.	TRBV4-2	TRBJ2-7	CASSSPGVNEQYF	TGTGCCAGCAGCTCCCCCGGGGTAAACGAGCAGTACTTC
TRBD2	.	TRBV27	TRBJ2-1	CATGRGTYNEQFF	TGTGCCACCGGGAGGGGGACCTACAATGAGCAGTTCTTC
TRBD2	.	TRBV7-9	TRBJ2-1	CASSSGNSGILNEQFF	TGTGCCAGCAGCTCAGGGAATAGCGGGATCCTGAATGAGCAGTTCTTC
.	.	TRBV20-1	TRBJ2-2	CSAPRPGELFF	TGCAGTGCTCCCCGACCCGGGGAGCTGTTTTTT
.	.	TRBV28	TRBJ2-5	CASSFGGETQYF	TGTGCCAGCAGTTTCGGGGGTGAGACCCAGTACTTC
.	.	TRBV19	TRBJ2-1	CASSFLKEQFF	TGTGCCAGTAGTTTCCTCAAAGAGCAGTTCTTC
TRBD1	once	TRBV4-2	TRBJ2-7	CASSQSGTGGGEQYF	TGTGCCAGCAGCCAATCCGGGACAGGGGGCGGGGAGCAGTACTTC
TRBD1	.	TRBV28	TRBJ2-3	CASSPTRDRGRDTQYF	TGTGCCAGCAGTCCTACCCGGGACAGGGGGAGGGATACGCAGTATTTT
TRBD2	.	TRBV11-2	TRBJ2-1	CASSYFPGLAYNEQFF	TGTGCCAGCAGCTATTTCCCGGGACTAGCGTACAATGAGCAGTTCTTC
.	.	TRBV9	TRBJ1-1	CASSVGTNEAFF	TGTGCCAGCAGCGTCGGGACGAATGAAGCTTTCTTT
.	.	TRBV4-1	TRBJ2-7	CASSQEIQSYSYEQYF	TGCGCCAGCAGCCAAGAGATACAGTCATATTCCTACGAGCAGTACTTC
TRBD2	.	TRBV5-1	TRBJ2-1	CASSRTSGGSYNEQFF	TGCGCCAGCAGCAGGACTAGCGGGGGATCCTACAATGAGCAGTTCTTC
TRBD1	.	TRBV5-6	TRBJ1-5	CASSLGGQSNQPQHF	TGTGCCAGCAGCTTGGGGGGACAGAGCAATCAGCCCCAGCATTTT
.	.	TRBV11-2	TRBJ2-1	CASSWDWGQGQFF	TGTGCCAGCTCCTGGGACTGGGGCCAGGGGCAGTTCTTC
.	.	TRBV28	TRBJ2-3	CASSPFRHSVSFDTDTQYF	TGTGCCAGCAGCCCATTTCGGCATTCGGTGAGCTTCGACACAGATACGCAGTATTTT
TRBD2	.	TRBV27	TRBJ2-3	CASSTSARVTDTQYF	TGTGCCAGCAGCACTAGCGCGAGGGTGACAGATACGCAGTATTTT
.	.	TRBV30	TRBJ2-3	CAWSVRSLGTDTQYF	TGTGCCTGGAGTGTACGGTCTTTGGGGACAGATACGCAGTATTTT
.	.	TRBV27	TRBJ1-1	CASSLGLGMNTEAFF	TGTGCCAGCAGTTTGGGCCTGGGCATGAACACTGAAGCTTTCTTT
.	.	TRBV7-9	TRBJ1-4	CASSLGGANEKLFF	TGTGCCAGCAGCTTAGGAGGGGCTAATGAAAAACTGTTTTTT
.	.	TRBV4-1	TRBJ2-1	CASSQKRFYNEQFF	TGCGCCAGCAGCCAGAAGCGGTTCTACAATGAGCAGTTCTTC
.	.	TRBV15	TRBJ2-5	CATSRVRSETQYF	TGTGCCACCAGCAGAGTTCGTTCAGAGACCCAGTACTTC
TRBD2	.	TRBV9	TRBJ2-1	CASSTRLAGGLGNNEQFF	TGTGCCAGCAGCACCCGACTAGCGGGAGGACTAGGAAACAATGAGCAGTTCTTC
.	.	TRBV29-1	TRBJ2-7	CSADSGPYSYEQYF	TGCAGCGCGGACTCCGGGCCCTACTCCTACGAGCAGTACTTC
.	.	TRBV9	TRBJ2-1	CASSTLPGEQFF	TGTGCCAGCAGCACGTTACCCGGAGAGCAGTTCTTC
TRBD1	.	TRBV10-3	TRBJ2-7	CAISKPGQGRYEQYF	TGTGCCATCAGTAAACCGGGACAGGGAAGGTACGAGCAGTACTTC
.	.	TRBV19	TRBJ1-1	CASSIRYGMNTEAFF	TGTGCCAGTAGTATCCGGTATGGGATGAACACTGAAGCTTTCTTT
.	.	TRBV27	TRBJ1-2	CASSLSMGVGADGYTF	TGTGCCAGCAGTTTATCGATGGGAGTGGGGGCGGATGGCTACACCTTC
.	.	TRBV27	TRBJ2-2	CASSFSGPGELFF	TGTGCCAGCAGTTTTTCAGGTCCCGGGGAGCTGTTTTTT
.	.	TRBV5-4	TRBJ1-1	CASAAPGHTEAFF	TGTGCCAGCGCCGCCCCCGGGCACACTGAAGCTTTCTTT
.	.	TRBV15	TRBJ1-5	CATSRAGIYTNQPQHF	TGTGCCACCAGCAGAGCCGGGATATACACGAATCAGCCCCAGCATTTT